These 15 T cell receptor beta chains originate from one sample sequenced in a study of identical twins. Using its own MiXCR run on the 5' RACE reads, TCRdb lists one record per CDR3 protein. The sample comprises around 690,000 distinct CDR3 sequences, 21% of which are singletons, and roughly 4.3% rests with the top ten. These same data were also listed under a study on T cells expressing NK-cell markers.

Sequencing was performed on PBMCs. The source is a woman aged 18-29 years in good health.

V is TRBV7-8 and J is TRBJ2-5, with TRBD1 as a possible D gene (6 bases). The CDR3 is 15 residues long. In germline, CDR1 is SGHVS, CDR2 FQNEAQ. V lost 8 bases, J lost 2 bases, and 18 bases lay in between. The CDR3 loop reads CASGRGRIGQETQYF. The CDR3, as DNA: TGTGCCAGCGGTAGGGGGAGAATAGGGCAAGAGACCCAGTACTTC. Supplemented by reference TRBV7-8 and TRBJ2-5, the full variable domain reads GAGVSQSPRYKVAKRGQDVALRCDPISGHVSLFWYQQALGQGPEFLTYFQNEAQLDKSGLPSDRFFAERPEGSVSTLKIQRTQQEDSAVYLCASGRGRIGQETQYFGPGTRLLVL.

In nucleotides, the CDR3 is TGCAGTGCTAGGGAACACAGAAGTCGATATGGCACTGAAGCTTTCTTT. Protein: CSAREHRSRYGTEAFF. The chain uses TRBV20-1 and TRBJ1-1; no clear D. The germline V gene encodes CDR1 DFQATT and CDR2 SNEGSKA (reference sequence). The germline V and J ends were trimmed by 3 bases and 4 bases, with 21 bases remaining between them. There are 16 residues in the CDR3.

This chain uses TRBV3-1 with TRBJ2-7; 9 bases line up with TRBD2. This CDR3 is built from 18 residues. CDR1 and CDR2 from the germline V gene are LGHDT and YNNKEL (reference sequence). Trimming removed 0 bases from V and 4 bases from J; junction bases left unmatched: 13. DNA for the CDR3: TGTGCCAGCAGCCAAGATCCGAGGTGGTCTAGCGGGATGTACGAGCAGTACTTC. Protein: CASSQDPRWSSGMYEQYF.

This clonotype was observed a handful of times. The chain combines TRBV10-3 with TRBJ2-7; TRBD1 agrees at 7 bases. The CDR3 length is 17 residues. The trim removed 4 bases at V and 2 bases at J, leaving 14 bases unmatched. The germline gives CDR1 ENHRY, CDR2 SYGVKD. The DNA of the CDR3 is TGTGCCATCAGTGTATCTGCGTTGAACAGGGGAACCTACGAGCAGTACTTC. Translating gives CAISVSALNRGTYEQYF.

This rearrangement joins TRBV20-1 to TRBJ2-7; 10 bases map to TRBD1. CDR1 and CDR2 (germline): DFQATT, SNEGSKA (reference sequence). J was trimmed by 7 bases and V by 5 bases; bases with no gene match: 8. CDR3 length: 13 residues. The CDR3 sequence is CSAERWGQGEQYF. DNA of the CDR3: TGCAGTGCTGAGAGGTGGGGACAGGGGGAGCAGTACTTC.

The table lists this clonotype with a few counts. This CDR3 reads CSARDLSGGAPGELFF. DNA for the CDR3: TGCAGTGCTAGAGATCTAAGCGGGGGGGCCCCCGGGGAGCTGTTTTTT. The chain couples TRBV20-1 to TRBJ2-2; 10 positions agree with TRBD2. The J segment lost 6 bases and the V segment lost 0 bases, leaving 7 bases of the junction unmatched. The germline gives CDR1 DFQATT, CDR2 SNEGSKA (reference sequence). The CDR3 loop spans 16 amino acids.

This clonotype was observed a handful of times. The chain combines TRBV5-1 with TRBJ2-3; either TRBD1 or TRBD2 may fit D (6 bases each). V was clipped by 0 bases and J by 4 bases, with 15 bases between them. The CDR3 spans 16 residues. The germline V gene has CDR1 SGHRS and CDR2 YFSETQ. The CDR3 DNA is TGCGCCAGCAGCTTGGGCCTAGAGAGGGGGGCAGATACGCAGTATTTT. Protein product: CASSLGLERGADTQYF. The full variable domain, with the rest looked up from reference TRBV5-1 and TRBJ2-3, is KAGVTQTPRYLIKTRGQQVTLSCSPISGHRSVSWYQQTPGQGLQFLFEYFSETQRNKGNFPGRFSGRQFSNSRSEMNVSTLELGDSALYLCASSLGLERGADTQYFGPGTRLTVL.

J is TRBJ2-2 and V is TRBV12-3 or TRBV12-4, with D possibly TRBD1 on 7 matching bases. The ends were cut back, 5 bases at V and 6 bases at J, with 28 bases in the middle. The CDR3 sequence is 19 residues long. This CDR3 is CASSPYRTGIVRGAGELFF. CDR3 in DNA: TGTGCCAGCAGTCCCTACCGGACAGGAATCGTTAGGGGGGCCGGGGAGCTGTTTTTT.

This rearrangement joins TRBV5-1 to TRBJ2-3, with D tentatively TRBD1 (7 bases). Germline values: CDR1 SGHRS, CDR2 YFSETQ. This CDR3 contains 15 residues. V lost 3 bases and J 0 bases, leaving 11 bases between the germline ends. The CDR3 reads CASSWGDSSTDTQYF. The CDR3 DNA is TGCGCCAGCAGCTGGGGGGACAGCAGCACAGATACGCAGTATTTT.

V gene TRBV7-6 combines with J gene TRBJ2-1; 8 positions match TRBD2. The CDR3 has 16 residues. CDR1 SGHVS and CDR2 FNYEAQ come from the germline V gene. J was trimmed by 8 bases and V by 6 bases; bases with no gene match: 15. The CDR3: CASSVLAGVRVYEQFF. The CDR3 nucleotides read TGTGCCAGCAGTGTTCTAGCGGGTGTTCGCGTATATGAGCAGTTCTTC.

The V gene is TRBV11-2, the J gene TRBJ2-7; TRBD2 is a possible D gene (6 bases). V lost 3 bases and J 3 bases, leaving 12 bases between the germline ends. Germline CDR1 is SGHAT and CDR2 is FQNNGV. This CDR3 is built from 14 residues. CDR3 sequence (DNA): TGTGCCAGCAGCTTTTGGACTACCATCTACGAGCAGTACTTC. Its protein product is CASSFWTTIYEQYF.

The gene calls are TRBV29-1 and TRBJ2-1; D remains ambiguous. The CDR3 covers 13 residues. Trimming removed 6 bases from V and 10 bases from J, with 19 bases in between. Germline-derived CDR1 and CDR2 are SQVTM and ANQGSEA. DNA for the CDR3: TGCAGCGTCCCAAAAGGGTCCCTTGGGGAGCAGTTCTTC. As protein: CSVPKGSLGEQFF.

In its sample, this clonotype was seen a few times. V is TRBV24-1 and J is TRBJ2-3; D may correspond to TRBD1 or TRBD2 (5 bases each). The V gene's germline CDR1 is KGHDR and CDR2 SFDVKD. This CDR3 contains 15 residues. The V end lost 3 bases, the J end lost 8 bases, and 17 bases lay between the germline ends. CDR3 sequence reads: CATSDPSWGTGTQYF. CDR3 coding DNA: TGTGCCACCAGTGATCCGTCCTGGGGGACCGGTACGCAGTATTTT.

This clonotype showed up many times. The V gene is TRBV20-1, the J gene TRBJ1-2; 8 positions match TRBD1. CDR1 is DFQATT, CDR2 SNEGSKA, per germline (reference sequence). V shed 5 bases and J 8 bases; nucleotides not matched to a gene: 4. CDR3 length: 11 amino acids. The CDR3 sequence: CSAWTGKGYTF. The CDR3 DNA reads as TGCAGTGCTTGGACAGGGAAAGGCTACACCTTC.

This clonotype was detected a few times. This chain links TRBV12-3 or TRBV12-4 with TRBJ1-5; TRBD1 might be the D (5 bases). This CDR3 has 14 residues. Trimming pared 6 bases from V and 1 base from J, leaving 10 bases between. CDR3: CASRSTGSNQPQHF. Here the CDR3 DNA reads TGTGCCAGCAGATCAACAGGAAGCAATCAGCCCCAGCATTTT.